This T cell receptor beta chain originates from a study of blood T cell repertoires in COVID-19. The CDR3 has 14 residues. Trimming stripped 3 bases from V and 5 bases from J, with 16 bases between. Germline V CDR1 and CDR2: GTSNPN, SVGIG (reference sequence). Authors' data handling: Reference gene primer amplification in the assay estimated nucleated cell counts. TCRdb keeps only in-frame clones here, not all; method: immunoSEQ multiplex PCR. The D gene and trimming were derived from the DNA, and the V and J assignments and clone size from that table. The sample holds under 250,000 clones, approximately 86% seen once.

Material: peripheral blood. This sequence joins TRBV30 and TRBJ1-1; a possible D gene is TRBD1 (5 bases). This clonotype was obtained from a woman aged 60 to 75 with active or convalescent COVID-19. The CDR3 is CAWSARRGGTEAFF. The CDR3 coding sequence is TGTGCCTGGAGCGCCCGTCGGGGGGGAACTGAAGCTTTCTTT.